These 4 T cell receptor beta chains came from one sample sequenced in a study of cytomegalovirus exposure and HLA in healthy donors. Generated by immunoSEQ multiplex PCR, the TCRdb table keeps only in-frame clones and is missing some. The sample contains approximately 150,000 clones, approximately 84% of which appear only once. What was sequenced was PBMCs. The receptor source for this set is a man aged 25-45 years in good health and CMV-seropositive.

The chain has TRBV2 and TRBJ1-1; D ambiguous. CDR1 and CDR2 from the germline V gene are SNHLY and FYNNEI. Trimming removed 2 bases at V and 1 base at J, with 11 bases between. CDR3 length: 15 residues. This chain's CDR3 is CASSEYLTRNTEAFF. CDR3 DNA sequence: TGTGCCAGCAGTGAATACCTCACACGGAACACTGAAGCTTTCTTT.

This chain links TRBV7-6 with TRBJ1-3; tentative D call: TRBD1 (5 bases). Trimming removed 5 bases at V and 3 bases at J, with 14 bases between. Germline assignment: CDR1 SGHVS and CDR2 FNYEAQ. CDR3 length: 15 amino acids. The CDR3 here is CASSPSGTLGNTIYF. Here the CDR3 DNA reads TGTGCCAGCAGCCCTTCCGGGACTCTTGGAAACACCATATATTTT.

V is TRBV7-9 and J is TRBJ2-5; 10 nucleotides agree with TRBD2. This CDR3 is 12 amino acids long. Germline values: CDR1 SEHNR, CDR2 FQNEAQ (reference sequence). The DNA for the CDR3 is TGTGCAGCGGGGGGGCAACAAGAGACCCAGTACTTC. It specifies CAAGGQQETQYF. Supplemented by reference TRBV7-9 and TRBJ2-5, the full variable domain reads DTGVSQNPRHKITKRGQNVTFRCDPISEHNRLYWYRQTLGQGPEFLTYFQNEAQLEKSRLLSDRFSAERPKGSFSTLEIQRTEQGDSAMYLCAAGGQQETQYFGPGTRLLVL.

The CDR3 DNA is TGTGCCAGCAGCCCTCCGGGACAGAGCTCCTATAATTCACCCCTCCACTTT. This gives the protein CASSPPGQSSYNSPLHF. The J gene is TRBJ1-6, the V gene TRBV7-9, with 7 positions matching TRBD1. Germline CDR1 and CDR2: SEHNR and FQNEAQ (reference sequence). Trimming at V came to 5 bases and at J to 0 bases, leaving 7 bases not matched to a gene. The CDR3 has 17 amino acids.